Listed below are T cell receptor beta chains from one sample, sequenced in a study of cytomegalovirus exposure and HLA in healthy donors. Using immunoSEQ multiplex PCR, the repertoire was profiled, and TCRdb retains in-frame clones only, with some absent. This table has under 75,000 clones, roughly 81% appearing once. The specimen sequenced was PBMCs. Every receptor here comes from a human donor in good health. CDR3s leave out the opening cysteine and the closing phenylalanine or tryptophan. The size entry is marked missing in some rows and otherwise reads once, few, many or a size class.

clone_size v_call cdr3_aa
few TRBV6-1 ASSEVQGSNSPLH
- TRBV28 ASTPTLSYEQY
- TRBV6-5 ASTRSGSYEQY
- TRBV27 ASSPSMASGYNEQF
- TRBV27 ASSSLGTGSSYEQY
- TRBV27 ASRGESYEQY
- TRBV7-7 ASSLDTVKETQY
- TRBV7-2 ASSSGGGSTLYEQY
- TRBV5-6 ASMGLMNTEAF
- TRBV6-1 ASSRDSGVYEQY
- TRBV7-9 ASSPTGPGTEAF
- TRBV6-6 ASTIAGALLEQY
- TRBV10-3 AISEGVGDWNTEAF
medium-sized TRBV6-1 ASSEREYNEQF
few TRBV6-4 ASSDRDSGELF
- TRBV6-1 ASSDRVGGNTIY
- TRBV4-1 ASSQPGQDPNYGYT
- TRBV7-9 ASSFDGYT
- TRBV10-3 AISAGEDYGYT
- TRBV5-4 ASSLGGTDANEQF
once TRBV7-9 ASSLVGGNEQF
- TRBV10-2 ASSEDGTYEQY
- TRBV28 ASSLPYNQPQH
once TRBV28 ASSSPGEMGYEQY
- TRBV5-1 ASSVQGRGETQY
- TRBV5-1 ASSFDRGANVLT
few TRBV15 ATSSIQLYTEAF
once TRBV7-2 ASSLRGGREGYEQF
few TRBV7-8 ASSPDRGRGYT
- TRBV27 ASSLFQGPGELF
- TRBV7-2 ASNSRPSSYEQY
- TRBV5-1 ASSFGAGRAGPTDTQY
- TRBV25-1 ASSELGQGAEGYT
- TRBV25-1 ASGAGGSYNEQF
- TRBV6-1 ASSEAGNYGYT
few TRBV28 ASSFPGVYSNQPQH
- TRBV12-5 ASGPREGGNQPQH
- TRBV6-5 ASSRGGMRGNTIY
- TRBV7-3 ASSLNSAGADTQY
- TRBV29-1 SVGKLAGADNEQF
- TRBV10-3 AISESSGFSYEQY
- TRBV6-1 ASSEATDTQY
- TRBV6-5 ASSSQAGGPYEQY
- TRBV28 ASSPGTGYNEQF
- TRBV5-1 ASSNTGQSTQETQY
- TRBV27 ASSLSGTLDQPQH
once TRBV9 ASSSGLANTGELF